These 8 T cell receptor beta chains share one sample of origin, sequenced in a study of Graves' ophthalmopathy and Graves' hyperthyroidism. Scientists amplified the TCR beta CDR3 regions from RNA transcripts. Following a first-round RT-PCR that used HTBI primers, a second-round multiplex PCR was carried out. TCRdb ran MiXCR on the multiplex PCR reads and lists one entry per CDR3 protein. This table holds 500,000 to 600,000 distinct CDR3 sequences, less than 40% found once. The specimen sequenced was peripheral blood or thyroid tissue (not recorded which). All receptors derive from an adult man with Graves' hyperthyroidism.

This clonotype was counted ten times or more. The chain has TRBV7-2 and TRBJ1-6, with D perhaps matching TRBD1 (5 bases). With 7 bases removed from V and 9 bases from J, the gap between germline ends came to 22 bases. CDR3 length: 16 amino acids. Germline V gene data show CDR1 as SGHTA and CDR2 as FQGNSA. In DNA, the CDR3 is TGTGCCAGCACCGAACCGGGGGGGATGGTAGGTTCACCCCTCCACTTT. As protein: CASTEPGGMVGSPLHF.

This clonotype was detected ten times or more. V is TRBV6-5 and J is TRBJ2-5; 7 bases are shared with TRBD1. The CDR3 spans 14 residues. The V and J ends lost 5 bases and 9 bases, in that order; junction bases with no gene match: 12. CDR1 is MNHEY, CDR2 SVGAGI, per germline. The chain's CDR3 is CASSTLTGTNPQYF. The CDR3 DNA reads as TGTGCCAGCAGTACCTTGACAGGGACAAACCCCCAGTACTTC.

This clonotype was seen many times. The chain links TRBV5-1 to TRBJ2-5; possible D gene TRBD1, 6 bases. Germline CDR1 is SGHRS and CDR2 is YFSETQ. The CDR3 contains 15 residues. V lost 1 base, J lost 3 bases, and 13 bases lay in between. DNA of the CDR3: TGCGCCAGCAGCTTGACAGGGTCGTTGGAAGAGACCCAGTACTTC. It encodes CASSLTGSLEETQYF.

On this clonotype: One end of the junction fails to match germline, which may point to a read error. The chain uses TRBV6-5 and TRBJ2-7; D might be TRBD1 or TRBD2, each matching 5 bases. Germline V gene sequence: CDR1 MNHEY, CDR2 SVGAGI. CDR3 length: 15 residues. The CDR3, as DNA: TGTACCAGCAGTTACTCGGGACGGGGATCCTACGAGCAGTACTTC. Encoded protein: CTSSYSGRGSYEQYF.

V usage is TRBV7-9 and J usage is TRBJ1-2; the D is unclear. The CDR3 covers 15 residues. Germline-derived CDR1 and CDR2 are SEHNR and FQNEAQ (reference sequence). V was clipped by 5 bases and J by 3 bases, with 16 bases between them. This CDR3 reads CASSIDGGLHYGYTF. The CDR3 DNA follows: TGTGCCAGCAGCATAGACGGAGGGCTTCACTATGGCTACACCTTC.

The chain links TRBV5-4 to TRBJ2-7, with 10 nucleotides matching TRBD1. J gave up 7 bases and V 4 bases, and 11 bases lay outside the gene matches. The CDR3 spans 15 residues. The germline V gene encodes CDR1 SGHNT and CDR2 YYREEE (reference sequence). The chain's CDR3 is CASSIAGQGYNEQYF. The CDR3 DNA reads TGTGCCAGCAGCATAGCGGGACAGGGGTACAATGAGCAGTACTTC.

As concerns this clonotype: A much larger clone lies a single base off, so this may be a read error. The chain employs TRBV29-1 and TRBJ2-2, with D perhaps being TRBD1 or TRBD2 (5 bases each). The CDR3 has 12 residues. Germline loops: CDR1 SQVTM, CDR2 ANQGSEA. Trimming took 3 bases from V and 7 from J, leaving 9 bases between them. This CDR3 is CSVDRAGGELFF. CDR3 sequence (DNA): TGCAGCGTTGACAGGGCGGGCGGGGAGCTGTTTTTT.

The chain links TRBV10-3 to TRBJ2-6; no reliable D call. The germline V gene encodes CDR1 ENHRY and CDR2 SYGVKD. Trimming removed 10 bases from V and 0 bases from J, with 19 bases in between. The CDR3 extends over 17 amino acids. CDR3 coding DNA: TGTGCCAGCAAACGTGGCCAGACTCCCTCTGGGGCCAACGTCCTGACTTTC. It is translated as CASKRGQTPSGANVLTF.